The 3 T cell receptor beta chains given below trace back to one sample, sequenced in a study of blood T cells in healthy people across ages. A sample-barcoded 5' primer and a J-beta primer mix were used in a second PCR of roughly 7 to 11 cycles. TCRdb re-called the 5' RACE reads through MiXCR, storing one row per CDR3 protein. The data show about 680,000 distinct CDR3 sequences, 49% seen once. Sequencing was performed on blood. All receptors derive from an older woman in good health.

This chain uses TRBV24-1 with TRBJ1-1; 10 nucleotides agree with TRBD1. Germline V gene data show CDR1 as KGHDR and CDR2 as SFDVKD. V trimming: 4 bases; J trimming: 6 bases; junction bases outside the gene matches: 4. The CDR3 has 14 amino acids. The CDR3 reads CATSEPGTGAEAFF. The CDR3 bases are TGTGCCACCAGTGAACCCGGGACAGGGGCTGAAGCTTTCTTT.

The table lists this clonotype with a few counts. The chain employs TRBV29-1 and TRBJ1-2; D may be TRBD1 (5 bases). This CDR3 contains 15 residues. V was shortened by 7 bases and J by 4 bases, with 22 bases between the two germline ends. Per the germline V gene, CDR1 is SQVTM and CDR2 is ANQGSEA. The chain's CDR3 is CSADSTGTGTYGYTF. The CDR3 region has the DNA TGCAGCGCTGATTCGACCGGGACGGGGACCTATGGCTACACCTTC.

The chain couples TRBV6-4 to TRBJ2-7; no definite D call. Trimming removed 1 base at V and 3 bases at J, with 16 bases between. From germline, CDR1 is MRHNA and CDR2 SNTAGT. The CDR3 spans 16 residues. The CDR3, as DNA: TGTGCCAGCAGTGACTGGCAGCCCCTCCACCTCTACGAGCAGTACTTC. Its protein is CASSDWQPLHLYEQYF.